This T cell receptor (beta chain) was obtained from a study of post-analysis software for immune sequencing data. Carried by the TCR beta cDNA libraries were unique molecular identifiers. TCRdb re-analysed the PCR reads in MiXCR, keeping a single row per CDR3 protein. Of more than 500,000 distinct CDR3 sequences in the sample, around a third were seen once. V lost 10 bases to trimming and J lost 5 bases; unmatched junction nucleotides: 15. In germline, CDR1 is SGHTA, CDR2 FQGNSA. This CDR3 comprises 15 residues. This clonotype was observed a few times. Its target is unknown. General study points: Comparison with controls showed significantly lower normalized Chao1 diversity in multiple sclerosis patients. Five or six TRBV segments, TRBV5-6, TRBV5-1 and TRBV20-1 among them, were found more frequent in patients than controls.

This TCR derives from a girl under 18 with multiple sclerosis. The specimen sequenced was blood. The chain carries TRBV7-2 and TRBJ2-3, with 7 bases aligning to TRBD2. The CDR3 is CAIHDGGKRGDTQYF. The CDR3 DNA is TGTGCCATTCACGACGGGGGGAAGCGGGGAGATACGCAGTATTTT.